This T cell receptor beta chain stems from a study of blood T cell repertoires in COVID-19. Study background: In each case, the material was cDNA or gDNA derived from T cells, B-cell-depleted T cells, or PBMCs.

Many counts were recorded for this clone. Cohorts were determined from participant-reported clinical history. CDR3 length: 14 residues. Germline V gives CDR1 MNHEY, CDR2 SVGEGT. V dropped 6 bases and J dropped 6; count of bases not matched to a gene: 4. Original analysis: Counts of nucleated cells, estimated from reference gene primer amplification, were obtained. TCRdb keeps only in-frame clones here, not all; method: immunoSEQ multiplex PCR. V and J calls and clone size are as listed in that table; D and trimming were resolved from the DNA. The table shows approximately 190,000 clones, with 84% occurring only once.

The chain links TRBV6-2 or TRBV6-3 to TRBJ2-2; 10 nucleotides match TRBD1. This receptor was identified in a woman in her 30s who had been exposed to COVID-19. Sequences were obtained from PBMCs or T cells enriched from blood (not recorded which). The CDR3 nucleotides are TGTGCCAGCAGCGGGACAGGGGACTCCGGGGAGCTGTTTTTT. Its translation: CASSGTGDSGELFF.